This T cell receptor (beta chain) was retrieved from a study of T cell responses to AZD1222 COVID-19 vaccine. Assay: immunoSEQ multiplex PCR; the TCRdb copy retains only in-frame clones and omits some. The sample comprises 95,000 to 150,000 clones, 85% to 90% of which are singletons, and approximately 30% rests with the top ten. The clonotype originates from an adult in good health. The sample was peripheral blood, taken on day 0 of AZD1222 vaccination.

DNA of the CDR3: TGTGCCAGCAGTTTCGGCAGGGCAGGCGGGGAGCTGTTTTTT. Its protein product is CASSFGRAGGELFF. The chain employs TRBV27 and TRBJ2-2; TRBD1 might be the D (5 bases). The V and J ends lost 3 bases and 7 bases respectively, with 12 bases between them. Germline values: CDR1 MNHEY, CDR2 SMNVEV (reference sequence). There are 14 residues in the CDR3.